The 15 T cell receptor beta chains in this list originate from one sample, sequenced in a study of blood T cells in healthy people across ages. A sample-barcoded 5' primer and a J-beta primer mix were used in a second PCR of roughly 7 to 11 cycles. TCRdb reanalysed the 5' RACE reads using MiXCR and keeps one entry per CDR3 protein. The sample holds roughly 1.4 million distinct CDR3 sequences, approximately 60% seen once. Sequencing used blood. All receptors derive from a young man in good health.

The chain joins TRBV20-1 to TRBJ2-1, with 8 bases matching TRBD2. CDR3 size: 13 residues. V shed 3 bases, J shed 4 bases, and the junction held 2 bases outside the gene matches. The germline V gene encodes CDR1 DFQATT and CDR2 SNEGSKA (reference sequence). The CDR3 nucleotides are TGCAGTGCTAGGACTAGCGAGTACAATGAGCAGTTCTTC. Translating it yields CSARTSEYNEQFF.

The chain uses TRBV12-3 or TRBV12-4 and TRBJ2-5; D may be TRBD2 (5 bases). The length of the CDR3 is 13 residues. V lost 6 bases and J lost 11, with 19 bases in between. This CDR3 reads CASRPSRAREQYF. CDR3 DNA sequence: TGTGCCAGCAGACCATCCCGAGCAAGGGAGCAGTACTTC.

The chain has TRBV13 and TRBJ2-5; D might be TRBD1 (5 bases). Between the trimmed V and J ends, which lost 3 bases and 5 bases, there was a span of 13 bases. CDR1 PRHDT and CDR2 FYEKMQ come from the germline V gene (reference sequence). CDR3 length equals 14 residues. CDR3 coding DNA: TGTGCCAGCAGCTTGACAGAGACACGGGAGACCCAGTACTTC. This gives the protein CASSLTETRETQYF.

This clonotype was observed a handful of times. The chain uses TRBV20-1 and TRBJ2-7; D not resolved. V was shortened by 3 bases and J by 1 base, with 13 bases between the two germline ends. There are 14 residues in the CDR3. Germline CDR1 reads DFQATT; CDR2 reads SNEGSKA (reference sequence). In nucleotides, the CDR3 is TGCAGTGCTAGGGGCGTTGAAGATTCCTACGAGCAGTACTTC. Translated: CSARGVEDSYEQYF.

This clonotype was seen more than once but under ten times. The chain uses TRBV20-1 and TRBJ2-7; D perhaps matches TRBD2 (6 bases). The J call may be incorrect, as the DNA end agrees better with TRBJ2-5. Looked up from germline, CDR1 is DFQATT and CDR2 is SNEGSKA (reference sequence). This CDR3 region has 12 residues. DNA of the CDR3: TGCAGTGTATTGGGGGGATCGGAGACCCAGTACTTC. This translates into CSVLGGSETQYF.

J is TRBJ2-5 and V is TRBV6-5; 8 nucleotides line up with TRBD1. The V gene's germline CDR1 is MNHEY and CDR2 SVGAGI. The CDR3 extends over 16 amino acids. With V trimmed by 4 bases and J by 5 bases, 12 bases remained unmatched. CDR3 nucleotide sequence: TGTGCCAGCAGTTCGTCTGGACGGGCAGGGGGCGAGACCCAGTACTTC. Protein sequence: CASSSSGRAGGETQYF.

The rearrangement uses TRBV7-9 and TRBJ2-3, with 10 bases aligning to TRBD1. The J segment lost 5 bases and the V segment lost 5 bases, leaving 7 bases of the junction unmatched. CDR3 size: 15 residues. Germline V gives CDR1 SEHNR, CDR2 FQNEAQ (reference sequence). The CDR3 sequence: CASSLDRGRGDTQYF. As DNA, the CDR3 is TGTGCCAGCAGCCTCGACAGGGGGCGAGGAGATACGCAGTATTTT.

The V call is TRBV7-2, the J call TRBJ2-7; D not resolved. With 3 bases removed from V and 2 bases from J, the gap between germline ends came to 14 bases. Germline assignment: CDR1 SGHTA and CDR2 FQGNSA. The CDR3 has 15 residues. CDR3 protein: CASSFFSPTPYEQYF. In nucleotides, the CDR3 is TGTGCCAGCAGCTTTTTTAGTCCAACCCCCTACGAGCAGTACTTC.

The chain has TRBV4-1 and TRBJ2-5; D might be TRBD1 (5 bases). The J call is in doubt because the DNA end fits TRBJ2-7 better. This CDR3 is 16 amino acids long. Germline V lookup: CDR1 MGHRA, CDR2 YSYEKL. For the CDR3, the DNA is TGCGCCAGCAGCCAAGATCTAAGGGGTGTCGGCTACGAGCAGTACTTC. Translating gives CASSQDLRGVGYEQYF.

This rearrangement joins TRBV27 to TRBJ2-7; TRBD1 matches at 7 bases. After removal of 2 bases from V and 1 base from J, the junction contained 5 bases not matched to a gene. Looked up from germline, CDR1 is MNHEY and CDR2 is SMNVEV (reference sequence). The CDR3 length is 15 residues. The CDR3 loop reads CASSLSSGQSYEQYF. The CDR3 DNA sequence: TGTGCCAGCAGTTTAAGTTCGGGACAGTCCTACGAGCAGTACTTC.

This clonotype was counted at least ten times. The chain links TRBV5-1 to TRBJ2-7; 11 bases are a match to TRBD2. Per germline, CDR1 SGHRS and CDR2 YFSETQ. V lost 4 bases, J lost 3 bases, and 3 bases stayed unmatched. The CDR3 contains 14 residues. For the CDR3, the DNA is TGCGCCAGCAGCACCGGACTAGCGGGCTACGAGCAGTACTTC. It is translated as CASSTGLAGYEQYF.

This clonotype turned up a few times. This chain joins TRBV4-1 and TRBJ1-2, with D maybe TRBD1 (6 bases). Germline values: CDR1 MGHRA, CDR2 YSYEKL. Trimming stripped 0 bases from V and 4 bases from J, with 15 bases between. The CDR3 covers 16 residues. The CDR3 loop is CASSQERRRGGYGYTF. CDR3 sequence (DNA): TGCGCCAGCAGCCAAGAGAGACGCAGGGGCGGCTATGGCTACACCTTC.

The chain couples TRBV5-4 to TRBJ2-4, with 9 bases matching TRBD2. The better agreement between TRBJ2-7 and the DNA end casts doubt on the J call. Germline values: CDR1 SGHNT, CDR2 YYREEE (reference sequence). The CDR3 loop spans 17 amino acids. In nucleotides, the CDR3 is TGTGCCAGCAGCCTAGTCTCCGGGACTAGCATCTCCTACGAGCAGTACTTC. As protein: CASSLVSGTSISYEQYF.

This sequence joins TRBV29-1 and TRBJ2-7; D is perhaps TRBD1 (6 bases). Trimming stripped 1 base from V and 5 bases from J, with 15 bases between. CDR3 size: 14 residues. From germline, CDR1 is SQVTM and CDR2 ANQGSEA. The CDR3: CSVEGDIGEHEQYF. DNA for the CDR3: TGCAGCGTTGAAGGGGACATAGGGGAACACGAGCAGTACTTC.

V usage is TRBV3-1 and J usage is TRBJ2-5; weak D call: TRBD1 (6 bases). Per the germline V gene, CDR1 is LGHDT and CDR2 is YNNKEL (reference sequence). Deletions cut 2 bases from V and 11 bases from J, with 15 bases between. The CDR3 contains 13 residues. The CDR3 DNA sequence: TGTGCCAGCAGCCAACAGGGGTGGAATGAGCAGTACTTC. Translation: CASSQQGWNEQYF.